This T cell receptor beta chain came from a study of shared clonotypes between healthy human individuals. Study summary: A few men and two women, aged 18 to 49, were donors.

This clone was recorded many times. For each subset, genomic DNA was distributed in equal portions over several immunoSEQ plates. Unsorted PBMC contributed 250 to 300 ng DNA, 25,000 to 35,000 T cell genomes, to each replicate PCR. Unsorted PBMC DNA was run through sequencing on ten immunoSEQ deep assay plates. Sequencing used immunoSEQ multiplex PCR; TCRdb keeps in-frame clones, though not all of them. Of about 490,000 clones in the sample, less than 80% were seen once. Looked up from germline, CDR1 is SGHTA and CDR2 is FQGTGA. V shed 5 bases, J shed 6 bases, and the junction held 6 bases outside the gene matches. The CDR3 spans 14 residues.

The sample consisted of PBMCs. The TCR originated in a woman between 40 and 55 years old in good health. Some clones in this sample may be carry-over from other donors' samples. The J gene is TRBJ2-2, the V gene TRBV7-3; 7 nucleotides agree with TRBD2. CDR3 sequence (DNA): TGTGCCAGCAGCCGGGACTACCCCCCCGGGGAGCTGTTTTTT. As protein: CASSRDYPPGELFF. The full variable domain, its missing parts supplied by reference TRBV7-3 and TRBJ2-2, is GAGVSQTPSNKVTEKGKYVELRCDPISGHTALYWYRQSLGQGPEFLIYFQGTGAADDSGLPNDRFFAVRPEGSVSTLKIQRTERGDSAVYLCASSRDYPPGELFFGEGSRLTVL.